The 21 T cell receptor beta chains presented below share a single source sample, sequenced in a study of CD8+CD57+ T cells in acquired aplastic anemia. The TCR beta profiling, which covered VDJ combination and CDR3 sequence, was carried out using genomic DNA as the template. TCRdb re-called the reads with MiXCR, one entry per CDR3 protein. Of hundreds of thousands of distinct CDR3 sequences detected, around 33% appear once; the ten largest clones hold roughly 0.8%. Patients selected for sequencing had displayed CD8+CD57+ cell expansion by flow cytometry. The sample consisted of sorted CD4+, CD8+, or CD8+CD57+ T cells (not recorded which) from PBMCs. All receptors come from a human donor with aplastic anemia.

This clonotype was observed a few times. The CDR3 here is CASRQTGTGAYEQYF. The CDR3 DNA reads as TGTGCCAGCAGACAAACCGGGACAGGGGCCTACGAGCAGTACTTC. The V and J genes are TRBV6-1 and TRBJ2-7; TRBD1 matches 10 bases. This CDR3 has 15 residues. Losses at the gene ends were 6 bases for V and 2 bases for J; bases not matched to a gene: 7. From germline, CDR1 is MNHNS and CDR2 SASEGT.

The table lists this clonotype with many counts. The chain recombines TRBV2 with TRBJ2-7, with 9 bases aligning to TRBD2. CDR3 length: 14 residues. Germline assignment: CDR1 SNHLY and CDR2 FYNNEI. The J segment lost 3 bases and the V segment lost 7 bases, leaving 7 bases of the junction unmatched. CDR3 region: CASNGGLAHYEQYF. CDR3 nucleotide sequence: TGTGCCAGCAACGGGGGACTAGCTCACTACGAGCAGTACTTC.

The chain recombines TRBV4-2 with TRBJ2-2; tentative D call: TRBD2 (6 bases). Germline lookup yields CDR1 LGHNA and CDR2 YNFKEQ. This CDR3 spans 16 amino acids. V lost 0 bases and J lost 3, with 11 bases in between. DNA for the CDR3: TGTGCCAGCAGCCAAGATAGCGGAGGGTACACCGGGGAGCTGTTTTTT. This sequence encodes CASSQDSGGYTGELFF.

This clonotype showed up many times. The chain recombines TRBV20-1 with TRBJ2-1, with TRBD2 matching over 10 bases. Germline V CDR1 and CDR2: DFQATT, SNEGSKA (reference sequence). V trimming: 6 bases; J trimming: 5 bases; junction bases outside the gene matches: 10. This CDR3 has 15 residues. Here the CDR3 DNA reads TGCAGTGCCTCGACATGGACTAGCGGAGACAATGAGCAGTTCTTC. The encoded protein is CSASTWTSGDNEQFF.

The chain is built from TRBV20-1 and TRBJ2-1; 7 positions agree with TRBD1. The germline CDR1 and CDR2 sequences are DFQATT and SNEGSKA (reference sequence). With V trimmed by 1 base and J by 4 bases, 4 bases remained unmatched. The CDR3 totals 14 residues. The CDR3 region is CSARGQGSYNEQFF. The CDR3 nucleotides read TGCAGTGCTAGAGGACAGGGTTCGTACAATGAGCAGTTCTTC.

This clonotype appeared many times. The chain carries TRBV7-6 and TRBJ2-7, with 11 bases aligning to TRBD2. Trimming cost V 1 base and J 5 bases; bases outside gene matches: 7. The CDR3 has 16 residues. Germline V gene lookup returns CDR1 SGHVS and CDR2 FNYEAQ. DNA of the CDR3: TGTGCCAGCAGCTTAGGAATCGGACTAGCGGGTGACGAGCAGTACTTC. As protein: CASSLGIGLAGDEQYF.

This clonotype appeared a few times. The chain joins TRBV7-8 to TRBJ1-1, with D hard to call. The germline V gene encodes CDR1 SGHVS and CDR2 FQNEAQ. This CDR3 has 18 residues. V dropped 5 bases and J dropped 0 bases, with 22 bases sitting between them. The CDR3 loop is CASSTTGHPEEMNTEAFF. CDR3 nucleotides: TGTGCCAGCAGCACGACGGGCCACCCCGAAGAAATGAACACTGAAGCTTTCTTT.

There are many counts of this clonotype. For the CDR3, the DNA is TGTGCCAGCAGCTTATATGAGGGCTCGTACGAGCAGTACTTC. This translates into CASSLYEGSYEQYF. The chain employs TRBV7-6 and TRBJ2-7; the D gene is possibly TRBD2 (5 bases). Between the trimmed V and J ends, which lost 2 bases and 4 bases, there was a span of 12 bases. CDR3 length: 14 amino acids. From germline, CDR1 is SGHVS and CDR2 FNYEAQ.

Many counts were recorded for this clonotype. V is TRBV11-1 and J is TRBJ1-5; D not resolved. Trimming removed 4 bases at V and 0 bases at J, with 13 bases between. The CDR3 spans 16 residues. Per the germline V gene, CDR1 is SGHAT and CDR2 is FQDESV (reference sequence). DNA of the CDR3: TGTGCCAGCAGCTATCTGCGAATATATAGCAATCAGCCCCAGCATTTT. Amino acid sequence: CASSYLRIYSNQPQHF.

The table lists this clonotype with many counts. The chain carries TRBV12-3 or TRBV12-4 and TRBJ1-1, with a weak D call TRBD1 (6 bases). V was clipped by 4 bases and J by 7 bases, with 10 bases between them. The CDR3 spans 12 residues. In DNA form, the CDR3 reads TGTGCCAGCAGTTATGTGACAGGTGAAGCTTTCTTT. Protein product: CASSYVTGEAFF.

The table lists this clonotype with many counts. The chain uses TRBV7-9 and TRBJ1-6; D is unresolved. Germline CDR1 reads SEHNR; CDR2 reads FQNEAQ (reference sequence). The CDR3 is 11 amino acids. V lost 2 bases and J 9 bases, leaving 2 bases between the germline ends. The CDR3 DNA is TGTGCCAGCAGCTTATTTTCACCCCTCCACTTT. Translating gives CASSLFSPLHF.

For this clonotype: The conserved phenylalanine or tryptophan normally closing the CDR3 is absent here, so this likely arose from a read error. The chain combines TRBV2 with TRBJ1-2, with 9 bases aligning to TRBD1. J lost 8 bases, V lost 5 bases, and 18 bases had no gene match. The CDR3 is made up of 17 amino acids. CDR1 is SNHLY, CDR2 FYNNEI, per germline. This CDR3 is CASSSSWDRVFMEGYTL. For the CDR3, the DNA is TGTGCCAGCAGTTCATCATGGGACAGGGTTTTTATGGAAGGCTACACCCTC.

The sample holds a few counts of this clonotype. The V gene is TRBV30, the J gene TRBJ2-7, with 10 bases fitting TRBD1. The CDR3 extends over 13 amino acids. Per germline, CDR1 GTSNPN and CDR2 SVGIG (reference sequence). V lost 4 bases, J lost 7 bases, and 7 bases stayed unmatched. The CDR3 sequence: CAWKTGTGVEQYF. CDR3 bases: TGTGCCTGGAAGACCGGGACAGGGGTGGAGCAGTACTTC.

In its sample, this clonotype was seen a few times. V gene TRBV2 combines with J gene TRBJ1-3, with unresolved D. This CDR3 contains 15 residues. CDR1 is SNHLY, CDR2 FYNNEI, per germline. Trimming removed 5 bases at V and 3 bases at J, with 14 bases between. CDR3 protein: CASSYSGRRGNTIYF. CDR3 DNA: TGTGCCAGCAGTTACTCCGGACGTCGTGGAAACACCATATATTTT. Using reference TRBV2 and TRBJ1-3 for the parts outside the CDR3, the full variable domain is EPEVTQTPSHQVTQMGQEVILRCVPISNHLYFYWYRQILGQKVEFLVSFYNNEISEKSEIFDDQFSVERPDGSNFTLKIRSTKLEDSAMYFCASSYSGRRGNTIYFGEGSWLTVV.

The chain is built from TRBV11-2 and TRBJ1-2; 10 bases agree with TRBD1. The V gene end was trimmed by 1 base and the J gene end by 6 bases; junction bases not matched to a gene: 5. The CDR3 loop spans 15 amino acids. The germline V gene encodes CDR1 SGHAT and CDR2 FQNNGV. CDR3 DNA sequence: TGTGCCAGCAGCTTAGGGGGACAGGGGCTCCATGGCTACACCTTC. Residues: CASSLGGQGLHGYTF.

This clonotype came up many times. The gene calls are TRBV7-9 and TRBJ1-2; D is uncertain. The CDR3 loop spans 12 amino acids. Looked up from germline, CDR1 is SEHNR and CDR2 is FQNEAQ (reference sequence). V lost 6 bases, J lost 10 bases, and 15 bases lay in between. Here the CDR3 DNA reads TGTGCCAGCAGTGACGATAATAAACTCTACACCTTC. It specifies CASSDDNKLYTF.

V gene TRBV20-1 combines with J gene TRBJ2-1, with TRBD1 identical over 7 bases. Germline CDR1 DFQATT, CDR2 SNEGSKA (reference sequence). The CDR3 runs 13 residues. The V and J ends lost 5 bases and 6 bases, in that order; junction bases with no gene match: 7. This chain's CDR3 is CSAPYRGPNEQFF. In DNA, the CDR3 is TGCAGTGCTCCCTACAGGGGTCCCAATGAGCAGTTCTTC.

This clonotype came up a few times. The chain joins TRBV4-2 to TRBJ2-1; 10 nucleotides agree with TRBD2. This CDR3 is built from 16 residues. V was pared by 1 base and J by 7 bases, with 7 bases of the junction left unmatched. Looked up from germline, CDR1 is LGHNA and CDR2 is YNFKEQ. The CDR3 region is CASSQGAGGPMNEQFF. The CDR3 DNA follows: TGTGCCAGCAGCCAAGGAGCGGGGGGGCCGATGAATGAGCAGTTCTTC.

Comment on this clonotype: The junction departs from germline at one end; a sequencing error may be responsible. The chain couples TRBV7-3 to TRBJ2-1, with a weak D call TRBD1 (6 bases). This CDR3 spans 16 amino acids. Germline V gene data show CDR1 as SGHTA and CDR2 as FQGTGA. The CDR3 region is CASSLRAGASCNEQFF. In nucleotides, the CDR3 is TGTGCCAGCAGCTTAAGGGCAGGGGCCTCCTGCAATGAGCAGTTCTTC.

To note about this clonotype: A much more abundant neighbour one base away suggests this may be a read error. The rearrangement links TRBV10-2 to TRBJ2-7; D not resolved. The CDR3 sequence is 11 residues long. Germline CDR1 reads WSHSY; CDR2 reads SAAADI. CDR3: CASALSYEQHF. The DNA for the CDR3 is TGCGCCAGCGCCCTCTCCTACGAGCAGCACTTC.

This clonotype showed up many times. The chain has TRBV9 and TRBJ2-7, with 9 bases aligning to TRBD1. J gave up 7 bases and V 0 bases, and 5 bases lay outside the gene matches. Germline V CDR1 and CDR2: SGDLS, YYNGEE. This CDR3 is built from 14 residues. The CDR3 protein is CASSVDTGGGEQYF. CDR3 nucleotides: TGTGCCAGCAGCGTAGATACAGGGGGCGGTGAGCAGTACTTC.